This TCR beta chain was profiled in a study of blood T cell repertoires in COVID-19. Across the study: Sample material is recorded as cDNA or gDNA derived from T cells, B-cell-depleted T cells, or PBMCs.

In the study's own analysis: Estimates of nucleated cell counts were drawn from the amplification of reference gene primers. TCRdb's copy holds only in-frame clones and misses some; the assay was immunoSEQ multiplex PCR. Clone size and V and J calls were adopted from that table, with D and trimming inferred from the DNA. This sample has approximately 480,000 clones, with 80% to 90% found just once. The CDR3 has 14 residues. Germline lookup yields CDR1 MNHEY and CDR2 SVGAGI. V was trimmed by 6 bases and J by 1 base, leaving 12 bases between them. Enrollment of patients from Seattle took place during active infection, with longitudinal follow-up.

The V call is TRBV6-5, the J call TRBJ2-5; D gene ambiguous. The sequence was obtained from a man between 18 and 35 years old with COVID-19, enrolled during active disease. The sequenced material came from peripheral blood. CDR3 nucleotides: TGTGCCAGCAGCTCTCGTCACACCCAAGAGACCCAGTACTTC. Residues: CASSSRHTQETQYF.